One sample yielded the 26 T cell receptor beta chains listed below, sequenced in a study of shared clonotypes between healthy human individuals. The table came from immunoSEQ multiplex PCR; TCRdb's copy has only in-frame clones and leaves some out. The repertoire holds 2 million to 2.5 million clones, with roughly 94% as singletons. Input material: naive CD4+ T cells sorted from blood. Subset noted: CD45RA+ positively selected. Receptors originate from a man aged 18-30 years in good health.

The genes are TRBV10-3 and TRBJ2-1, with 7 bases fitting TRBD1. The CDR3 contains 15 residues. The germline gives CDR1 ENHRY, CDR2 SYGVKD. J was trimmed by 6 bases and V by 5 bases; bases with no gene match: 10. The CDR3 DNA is TGTGCCATCAGTTCGACAGGGAGTTTGTTCAATGAGCAGTTCTTC. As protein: CAISSTGSLFNEQFF.

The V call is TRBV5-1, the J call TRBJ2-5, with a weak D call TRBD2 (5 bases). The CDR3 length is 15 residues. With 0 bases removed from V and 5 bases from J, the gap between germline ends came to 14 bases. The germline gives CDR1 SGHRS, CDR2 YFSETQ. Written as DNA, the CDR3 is TGCGCCAGCAGCTTGGGGGTCTTTGGGGAGGAGACCCAGTACTTC. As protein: CASSLGVFGEETQYF.

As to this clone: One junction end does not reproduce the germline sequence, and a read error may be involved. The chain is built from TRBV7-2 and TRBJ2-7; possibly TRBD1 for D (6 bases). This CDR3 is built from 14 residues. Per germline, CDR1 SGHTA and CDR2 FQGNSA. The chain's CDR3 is CAGSSSGVRYEQYF. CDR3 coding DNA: TGTGCCGGCAGCTCATCAGGGGTTCGGTACGAGCAGTACTTC.

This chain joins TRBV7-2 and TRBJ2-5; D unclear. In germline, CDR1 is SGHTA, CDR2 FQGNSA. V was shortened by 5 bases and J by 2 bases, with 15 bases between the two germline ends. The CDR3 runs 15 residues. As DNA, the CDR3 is TGTGCCAGCAGCCCCCCCGGTCGGGCTCAAGAGACCCAGTACTTC. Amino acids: CASSPPGRAQETQYF. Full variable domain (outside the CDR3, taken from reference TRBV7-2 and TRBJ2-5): GAGVSQSPSNKVTEKGKDVELRCDPISGHTALYWYRQSLGQGLEFLIYFQGNSAPDKSGLPSDRFSAERTGGSVSTLTIQRTQQEDSAVYLCASSPPGRAQETQYFGPGTRLLVL.

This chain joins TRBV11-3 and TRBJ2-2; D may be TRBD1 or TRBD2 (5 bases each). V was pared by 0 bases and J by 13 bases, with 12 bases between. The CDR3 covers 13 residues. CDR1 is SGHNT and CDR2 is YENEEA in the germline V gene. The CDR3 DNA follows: TGTGCCAGCAGCTTAGAGCCGTGGGGGTCGCTGTTTTTT. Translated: CASSLEPWGSLFF.

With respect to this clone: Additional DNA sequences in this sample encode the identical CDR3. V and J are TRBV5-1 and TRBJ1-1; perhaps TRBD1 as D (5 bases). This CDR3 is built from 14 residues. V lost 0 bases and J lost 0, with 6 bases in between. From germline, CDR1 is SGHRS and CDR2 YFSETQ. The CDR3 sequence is CASSLGGVNTEAFF. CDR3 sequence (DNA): TGCGCCAGCAGCTTGGGGGGCGTGAACACTGAAGCTTTCTTT.

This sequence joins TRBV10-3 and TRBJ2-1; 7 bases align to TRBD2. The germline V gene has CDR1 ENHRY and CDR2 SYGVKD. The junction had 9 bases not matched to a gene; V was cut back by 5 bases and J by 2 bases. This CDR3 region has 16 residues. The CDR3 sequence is CAISSGTWGTYNEQFF. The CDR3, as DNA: TGTGCCATCAGTAGCGGGACCTGGGGCACCTACAATGAGCAGTTCTTC.

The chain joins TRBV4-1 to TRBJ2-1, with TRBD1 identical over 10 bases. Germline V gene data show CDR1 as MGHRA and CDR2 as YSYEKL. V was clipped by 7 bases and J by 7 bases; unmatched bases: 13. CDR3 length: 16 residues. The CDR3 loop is CASTLTGTGALNEQFF. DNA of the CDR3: TGCGCCAGCACCCTGACCGGGACAGGGGCGCTTAATGAGCAGTTCTTC.

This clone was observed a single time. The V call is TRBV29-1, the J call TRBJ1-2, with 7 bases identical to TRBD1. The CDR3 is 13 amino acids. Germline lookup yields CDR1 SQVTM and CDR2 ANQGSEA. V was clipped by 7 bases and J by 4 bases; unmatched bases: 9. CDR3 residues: CSAVTGLTYGYTF. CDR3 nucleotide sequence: TGCAGCGCCGTGACAGGGCTCACCTATGGCTACACCTTC.

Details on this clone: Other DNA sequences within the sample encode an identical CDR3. CDR3 nucleotide sequence: TGTGCCAGCTCACCTATTACGGGAGGTAGCACAGATACGCAGTATTTT. Translating gives CASSPITGGSTDTQYF. J is TRBJ2-3 and V is TRBV18, with 7 nucleotides matching TRBD2. Germline V gives CDR1 KGHSH, CDR2 LQKENI. The CDR3 contains 16 residues. J was trimmed by 0 bases and V by 3 bases; bases with no gene match: 6.

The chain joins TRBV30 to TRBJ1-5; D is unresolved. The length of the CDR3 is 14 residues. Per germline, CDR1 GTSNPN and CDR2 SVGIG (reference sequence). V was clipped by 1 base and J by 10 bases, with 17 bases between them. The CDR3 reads CAWSASPTDVPQHF. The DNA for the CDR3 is TGTGCCTGGAGTGCGTCTCCTACGGATGTTCCCCAGCATTTT.

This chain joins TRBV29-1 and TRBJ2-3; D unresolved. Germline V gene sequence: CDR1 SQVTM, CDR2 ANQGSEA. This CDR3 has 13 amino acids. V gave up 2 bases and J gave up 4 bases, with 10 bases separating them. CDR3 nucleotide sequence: TGCAGCGTTGAAAAAGGGAAGGCAGATACGCAGTATTTT. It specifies CSVEKGKADTQYF.

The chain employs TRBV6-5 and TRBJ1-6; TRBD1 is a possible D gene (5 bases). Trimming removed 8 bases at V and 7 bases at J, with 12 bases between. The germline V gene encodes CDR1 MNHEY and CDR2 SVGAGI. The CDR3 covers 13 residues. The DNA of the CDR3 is TGTGCCAGCGTATCAGGGAAGAATTCACCCCTCCACTTT. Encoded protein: CASVSGKNSPLHF.

CDR3 coding DNA: TGCGCCAGCAGCTTGCCGGGACAGAGACTTCGCGAGCAGTACTTC. Its translation: CASSLPGQRLREQYF. The rearrangement joins TRBV5-1 to TRBJ2-7; 7 nucleotides match TRBD1. This CDR3 contains 15 residues. The germline gives CDR1 SGHRS, CDR2 YFSETQ. The junction had 10 bases not matched to a gene; V was cut back by 1 base and J by 6 bases.

CDR3 nucleotides: TGTGCCAGCAGTTACCTACAGAACACAGATACGCAGTATTTT. It translates to CASSYLQNTDTQYF. The genes are TRBV6-6 and TRBJ2-3; D is undetermined. V lost 2 bases and J lost 2, with 8 bases in between. The germline CDR1 and CDR2 sequences are MNHNY and SVGAGI (reference sequence). The CDR3 contains 14 residues.

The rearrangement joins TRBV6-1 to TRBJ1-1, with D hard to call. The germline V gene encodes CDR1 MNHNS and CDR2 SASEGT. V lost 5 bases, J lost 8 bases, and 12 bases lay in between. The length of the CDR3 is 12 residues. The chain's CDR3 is CASSSRTREAFF. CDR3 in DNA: TGTGCCAGCAGTTCCAGGACCCGGGAAGCTTTCTTT.

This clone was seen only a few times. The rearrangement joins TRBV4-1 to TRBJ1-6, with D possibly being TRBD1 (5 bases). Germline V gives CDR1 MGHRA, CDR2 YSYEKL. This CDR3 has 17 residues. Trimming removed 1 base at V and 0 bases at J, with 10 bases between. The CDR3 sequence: CASSQVQAGSYNSPLHF. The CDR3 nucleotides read TGCGCCAGCAGCCAAGTACAGGCCGGCTCCTATAATTCACCCCTCCACTTT.

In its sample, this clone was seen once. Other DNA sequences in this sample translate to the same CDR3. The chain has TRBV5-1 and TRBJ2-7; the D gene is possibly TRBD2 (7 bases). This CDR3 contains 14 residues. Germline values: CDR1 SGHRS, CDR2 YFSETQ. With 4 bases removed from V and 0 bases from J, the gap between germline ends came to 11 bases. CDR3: CASSPGGLSYEQYF. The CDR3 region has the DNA TGCGCCAGCAGCCCCGGGGGGCTCTCCTACGAGCAGTACTTC.

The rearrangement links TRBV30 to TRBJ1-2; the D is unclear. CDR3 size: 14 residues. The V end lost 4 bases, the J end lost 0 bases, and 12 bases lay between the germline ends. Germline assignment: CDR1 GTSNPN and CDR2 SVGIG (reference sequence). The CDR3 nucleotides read TGTGCCTGGAATTCGGTACAGACTAACTATGGCTACACCTTC. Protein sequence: CAWNSVQTNYGYTF. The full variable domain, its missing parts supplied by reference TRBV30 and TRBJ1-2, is SQTIHQWPATLVQPVGSPLSLECTVEGTSNPNLYWYRQAAGRGLQLLFYSVGIGQISSEVPQNLSASRPQDRQFILSSKKLLLSDSGFYLCAWNSVQTNYGYTFGSGTRLTVV.

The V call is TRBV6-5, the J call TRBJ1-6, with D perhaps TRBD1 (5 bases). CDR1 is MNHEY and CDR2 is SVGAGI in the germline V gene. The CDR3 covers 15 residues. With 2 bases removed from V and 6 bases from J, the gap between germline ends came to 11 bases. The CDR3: CASSYEGTFNSPLHF. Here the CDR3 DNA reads TGTGCCAGCAGTTACGAGGGGACCTTTAATTCACCCCTCCACTTT.

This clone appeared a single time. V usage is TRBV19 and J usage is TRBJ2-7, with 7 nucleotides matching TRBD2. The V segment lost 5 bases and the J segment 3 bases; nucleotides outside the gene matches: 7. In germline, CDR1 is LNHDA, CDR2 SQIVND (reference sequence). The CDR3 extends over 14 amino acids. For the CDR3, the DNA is TGTGCCAGTAGTTCGCCTAGCGGCGGCTACGAGCAGTACTTC. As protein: CASSSPSGGYEQYF.

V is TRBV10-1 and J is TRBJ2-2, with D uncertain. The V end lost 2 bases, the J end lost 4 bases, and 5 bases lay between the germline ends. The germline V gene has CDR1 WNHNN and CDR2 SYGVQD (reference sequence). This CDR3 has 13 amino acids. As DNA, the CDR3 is TGCGCCAGCAGTGAGGGTATCACCGGGGAGCTGTTTTTT. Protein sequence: CASSEGITGELFF.

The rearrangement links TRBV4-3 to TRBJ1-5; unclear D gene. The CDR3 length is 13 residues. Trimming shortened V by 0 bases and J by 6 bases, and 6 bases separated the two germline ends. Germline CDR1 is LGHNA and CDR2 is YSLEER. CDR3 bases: TGCGCCAGCAGCCAAGAGTCGGGTCAGCCCCAGCATTTT. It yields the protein CASSQESGQPQHF.

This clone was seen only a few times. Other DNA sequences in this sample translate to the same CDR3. CDR3 nucleotides: TGTGCCAGCAGCTTGGATCCGGGGAACACTGAAGCTTTCTTT. Protein sequence: CASSLDPGNTEAFF. V gene TRBV5-4 combines with J gene TRBJ1-1; D is uncertain. CDR3 length: 14 residues. V lost 0 bases, J lost 1 base, and 7 bases lay in between. Germline V CDR1 and CDR2: SGHNT, YYREEE (reference sequence).

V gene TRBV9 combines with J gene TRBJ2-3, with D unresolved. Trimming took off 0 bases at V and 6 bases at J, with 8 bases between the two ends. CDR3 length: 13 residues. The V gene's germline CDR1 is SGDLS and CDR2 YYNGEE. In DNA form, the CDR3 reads TGTGCCAGCAGCGTAGAATTTCCGGATACGCAGTATTTT. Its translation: CASSVEFPDTQYF.

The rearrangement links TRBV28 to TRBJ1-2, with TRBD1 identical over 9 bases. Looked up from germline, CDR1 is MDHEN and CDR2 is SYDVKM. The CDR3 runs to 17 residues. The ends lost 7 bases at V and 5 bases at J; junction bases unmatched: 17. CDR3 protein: CASTPGGTGTSRYGYTF. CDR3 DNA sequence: TGTGCCAGCACCCCCGGGGGGACAGGGACGTCCCGGTATGGCTACACCTTC.